This T cell receptor beta chain is drawn from a study of CD8 T cells in ankylosing spondylitis. Regarding the study as a whole: There were earlier reports of some motif variants in reactive arthritis synovial fluid and blood. The study identified a TCR beta motif of roughly eight highly homologous variants that appeared characteristic of ankylosing spondylitis blood.

Quantitative barcoded 5'-RACE was used to prepare TCR beta libraries. TCRdb recomputed calls from the 5' RACE reads with MiXCR, one row per CDR3 protein. Found here are some 800,000 distinct CDR3 sequences, 10% to 15% of them singletons; the top ten hold approximately 0.46%. To note about this clonotype: Antigen unknown.

Germline values: CDR1 MNHNY, CDR2 SVGAGI (reference sequence). Trimming pared 11 bases from V and 6 bases from J, leaving 13 bases between. The CDR3 is made up of 12 amino acids. The rearrangement joins TRBV6-6 to TRBJ2-2, with D maybe TRBD2 (5 bases). Sequences were obtained from blood, either unsorted or a sorted T cell fraction (not recorded which). This sequence originates from a male donor with ankylosing spondylitis. CDR3: CAEGRSAGELFF. The CDR3 nucleotides read TGTGCCGAAGGGAGAAGCGCCGGGGAGCTGTTTTTT.